The 25 T cell receptor beta chains listed next were all sequenced from one sample in a study of blood T cells in healthy people across ages. The authors ran a second PCR of 7 to 11 cycles using a sample-barcoded 5' primer and a J-beta primer mix. TCRdb processed the 5' RACE reads anew with MiXCR; each CDR3 protein has one entry. This sample has 750,000 to 1,000,000 distinct CDR3 sequences; 25% to 35% occur once, and the top ten carry 10% to 13%. These data are also associated with another study on T cells of mothers and their children.

Sequencing was performed on blood. These receptors were collected from a woman aged 40 to 50 in good health.

This clonotype has a count of ten or more. The V call is TRBV7-8, the J call TRBJ1-2; TRBD1 might be the D (5 bases). Per germline, CDR1 SGHVS and CDR2 FQNEAQ. V lost 6 bases to trimming and J lost 5 bases, with 13 bases between them. CDR3 length equals 13 residues. The CDR3 DNA reads as TGTGCCAGCAGGATTACCGGGACTTATGGCTACACCTTC. Protein product: CASRITGTYGYTF. The variable domain in full, completed from reference TRBV7-8 and TRBJ1-2, reads GAGVSQSPRYKVAKRGQDVALRCDPISGHVSLFWYQQALGQGPEFLTYFQNEAQLDKSGLPSDRFFAERPEGSVSTLKIQRTQQEDSAVYLCASRITGTYGYTFGSGTRLTVV.

The chain recombines TRBV19 with TRBJ1-5, with 9 bases lining up with TRBD1. CDR1 and CDR2 from the germline V gene are LNHDA and SQIVND (reference sequence). V trimming: 9 bases; J trimming: 4 bases; junction bases outside the gene matches: 10. This CDR3 spans 15 amino acids. CDR3 region: CASGLRQGGNQPQHF. The CDR3 DNA is TGTGCCAGCGGACTACGACAGGGGGGAAATCAGCCCCAGCATTTT.

The chain is built from TRBV7-2 and TRBJ1-2; possible D gene TRBD1, 5 bases. V lost 5 bases to trimming and J lost 1 base, with 11 bases between them. Germline CDR1 SGHTA, CDR2 FQGNSA. The CDR3 consists of 14 residues. CDR3 sequence reads: CASSQRGFNYGYTF. DNA for the CDR3: TGTGCCAGCAGCCAACGGGGCTTTAACTATGGCTACACCTTC.

This clonotype was seen at least ten times. V gene TRBV12-3 or TRBV12-4 combines with J gene TRBJ2-1; D not resolved. Trimming took 5 bases from V and 0 from J, leaving 11 bases between them. The length of the CDR3 is 15 residues. The CDR3 region has the DNA TGTGCCAGCAGTCGTGGGTGGAGCTCCTACAATGAGCAGTTCTTC. Its translation: CASSRGWSSYNEQFF.

This clonotype was picked up a small number of times. The V call is TRBV12-3 or TRBV12-4, the J call TRBJ1-3; possible D gene TRBD1, 6 bases. The CDR3 contains 13 residues. V was cut by 6 bases and J by 2 bases, with 8 bases left in between. This CDR3 is CASSRTAGNTIYF. The CDR3 DNA sequence: TGTGCCAGCAGCCGGACAGCTGGAAACACCATATATTTT.

The V gene is TRBV5-1, the J gene TRBJ2-7; D is perhaps TRBD1 (5 bases). The CDR3 contains 10 residues. Per germline, CDR1 SGHRS and CDR2 YFSETQ. Trimming took 4 bases from V and 11 from J, leaving 10 bases between them. The CDR3 bases are TGCGCCAGCAGCGGGCAGGGTGAGTACTTC. It is translated as CASSGQGEYF.

In its sample, this clonotype was seen a few times. The V call is TRBV7-2, the J call TRBJ1-5; perhaps TRBD1 as D (5 bases). The CDR3 runs to 16 residues. The germline V and J ends were trimmed by 2 bases and 0 bases, with 11 bases remaining between them. Germline V gene data show CDR1 as SGHTA and CDR2 as FQGNSA. In DNA form, the CDR3 reads TGTGCCAGCAGCTTACAAGGGGCGCTTAGCAATCAGCCCCAGCATTTT. Translated, it gives CASSLQGALSNQPQHF.

This clonotype was seen more than once but under ten times. The chain carries TRBV7-2 and TRBJ2-1, with 7 bases identical to TRBD1. The CDR3 is made up of 16 amino acids. V lost 1 base, J lost 6 bases, and 9 bases stayed unmatched. In germline, CDR1 is SGHTA, CDR2 FQGNSA. The CDR3 region has the DNA TGTGCCAGCAGCTTAGTAGGGGGCCTCGGCGGCAATGAGCAGTTCTTC. Its protein product is CASSLVGGLGGNEQFF.

About this clonotype: This may stem from a read error, because a much larger clone lies one nucleotide away. This rearrangement joins TRBV20-1 to TRBJ2-7; the D is unclear. The CDR3 contains 11 residues. Per germline, CDR1 DFQATT and CDR2 SNEGSKA (reference sequence). The CDR3 spells CGAREIYEQYF. Here the CDR3 DNA reads TGCGGTGCTAGAGAAATCTACGAGCAGTACTTC.

The V call is TRBV28, the J call TRBJ2-3; D may be TRBD2 (6 bases). The CDR3 extends over 13 amino acids. The V gene's germline CDR1 is MDHEN and CDR2 SYDVKM. V dropped 6 bases and J dropped 6 bases, with 13 bases sitting between them. The CDR3 nucleotides are TGTGCCAGCAGGCCCCCAGGGAGGGATACGCAGTATTTT. Its protein is CASRPPGRDTQYF.

The V gene is TRBV4-3, the J gene TRBJ2-1; D is perhaps TRBD2 (6 bases). The CDR3 is 12 residues long. Trimming took 4 bases from V and 13 from J, leaving 14 bases between them. Germline lookup yields CDR1 LGHNA and CDR2 YSLEER. CDR3 in amino acids: CASSPPVGLQFF. DNA for the CDR3: TGCGCCAGCAGCCCCCCCGTAGGACTACAGTTCTTC.

This clonotype was observed a handful of times. V gene TRBV6-2 or TRBV6-3 combines with J gene TRBJ2-7; 9 nucleotides match TRBD2. The CDR3 is 14 residues long. Germline CDR1 reads MNHEY; CDR2 reads SVGEGT. Trimming took 8 bases from V and 5 from J; bases not matched to a gene: 10. The CDR3 region is CASGLAGAANEQYF. The CDR3 nucleotides are TGTGCCAGCGGGTTAGCGGGGGCCGCCAACGAGCAGTACTTC.

This clonotype was detected only a few times. CDR3 sequence reads: CASTGWVVYEQYF. Written as DNA, the CDR3 is TGTGCCAGCACCGGATGGGTAGTTTACGAGCAGTACTTC. This rearrangement joins TRBV28 to TRBJ2-7; D is unclear. Trimming took off 7 bases at V and 4 bases at J, with 14 bases between the two ends. The CDR3 consists of 13 residues. CDR1 and CDR2 from the germline V gene are MDHEN and SYDVKM.

In its sample, this clonotype was seen a few times. This chain joins TRBV20-1 and TRBJ2-5, with D possibly TRBD2 on 7 matching bases. V lost 8 bases to trimming and J lost 1 base, with 20 bases between them. The germline V gene has CDR1 DFQATT and CDR2 SNEGSKA (reference sequence). The CDR3 consists of 15 residues. In DNA, the CDR3 is TGCAGTCATTCGGAGGGCGGGGGCATCCAAGAGACCCAGTACTTC. This sequence encodes CSHSEGGGIQETQYF.

This chain connects TRBV15 to TRBJ2-2; D is unresolved. V was shortened by 0 bases and J by 0 bases, with 2 bases between the two germline ends. Germline CDR1 reads LNHNV; CDR2 reads YYDKDF (reference sequence). This CDR3 contains 14 residues. CDR3 protein: CATSRDTNTGELFF. The DNA of the CDR3 is TGTGCCACCAGCAGAGACACGAACACCGGGGAGCTGTTTTTT. The full variable domain, rest sourced from reference TRBV15 and TRBJ2-2, is DAMVIQNPRYQVTQFGKPVTLSCSQTLNHNVMYWYQQKSSQAPKLLFHYYDKDFNNEADTPDNFQSRRPNTSFCFLDIRSPGLGDTAMYLCATSRDTNTGELFFGEGSRLTVL.

The sample holds a few counts of this clonotype. The DNA for the CDR3 is TGCAGCGTTGTGTCAAGGCTGGCCGGGGAGCTGTTTTTT. This translates into CSVVSRLAGELFF. The genes are TRBV29-1 and TRBJ2-2; D is ambiguous. This CDR3 comprises 13 residues. The germline V and J ends were trimmed by 4 bases and 6 bases, with 12 bases remaining between them. CDR1 and CDR2 from the germline V gene are SQVTM and ANQGSEA.

This chain links TRBV6-1 with TRBJ2-3; TRBD2 might be the D (5 bases). The CDR3 sequence is 14 residues long. V lost 6 bases, J lost 1 base, and 11 bases lay in between. Germline CDR1 is MNHNS and CDR2 is SASEGT. This CDR3 is CASREAVRTDTQYF. The CDR3 region has the DNA TGTGCCAGCAGGGAGGCGGTGCGCACAGATACGCAGTATTTT.

V usage is TRBV5-4 and J usage is TRBJ2-1; possibly TRBD2 for D (7 bases). The V gene lost 2 bases and the J gene lost 9 bases, with 15 bases spanning the gap. This CDR3 is built from 14 residues. Germline CDR1 reads SGHNT; CDR2 reads YYREEE (reference sequence). The CDR3 sequence is CASSFSIGGGEQFF. The CDR3 DNA follows: TGTGCCAGCAGCTTTTCCATAGGGGGGGGTGAGCAGTTCTTC.

CDR3 DNA: TGTGCCAGTAGTATGTTTGGGCCTAGCGGGACGAATGAGCAGTTCTTC. Translating gives CASSMFGPSGTNEQFF. The chain employs TRBV19 and TRBJ2-1; TRBD2 agrees at 9 bases. J gave up 7 bases and V 3 bases, and 10 bases lay outside the gene matches. CDR1 LNHDA and CDR2 SQIVND come from the germline V gene (reference sequence). The CDR3 has 16 amino acids.

At least ten counts were recorded for this clonotype. The genes are TRBV27 and TRBJ2-7; D remains ambiguous. Trimming removed 6 bases from V and 1 base from J, with 10 bases in between. The germline V gene encodes CDR1 MNHEY and CDR2 SMNVEV (reference sequence). CDR3 length: 13 residues. The CDR3 DNA reads as TGTGCCAGCAGCCTAGGAATGTCCTACGAGCAGTACTTC. As protein: CASSLGMSYEQYF.

This clonotype was counted between two and nine times. This chain links TRBV7-9 with TRBJ2-2; D call uncertain. CDR1 is SEHNR, CDR2 FQNEAQ, per germline (reference sequence). The CDR3 loop spans 13 amino acids. V was shortened by 6 bases and J by 2 bases, with 7 bases between the two germline ends. The CDR3 region is CASRGFNTGELFF. The CDR3 DNA reads as TGTGCCAGCAGGGGGTTCAACACCGGGGAGCTGTTTTTT.

CDR3 residues: CASGRSLETQFF. The CDR3 nucleotides read TGTGCCAGCGGGCGAAGTTTAGAGACCCAGTTCTTC. This chain connects TRBV6-2 or TRBV6-3 to TRBJ2-1; D ambiguous. CDR1 is MNHEY and CDR2 is SVGEGT in the germline V gene. V was clipped by 8 bases and J by 13 bases, with 18 bases between them. The CDR3 is 12 residues long.

The V gene is TRBV28, the J gene TRBJ2-5; D is undetermined. Trimming cost V 3 bases and J 0 bases, with 11 bases left between them. The CDR3 runs 15 residues. The germline gives CDR1 MDHEN, CDR2 SYDVKM. DNA for the CDR3: TGTGCCAGCAGTTTCACACGAAAGTACCAAGAGACCCAGTACTTC. This sequence encodes CASSFTRKYQETQYF.

A remark on this clonotype: This sequence may be a read error, since a much larger clone differs from it by one base. The genes are TRBV7-9 and TRBJ2-7; D may correspond to TRBD1 or TRBD2 (6 bases each). CDR3 length: 16 residues. The germline V gene encodes CDR1 SEHNR and CDR2 FQNEAQ (reference sequence). This chain's CDR3 is CASSPVGGQSSYEQHF. The CDR3 bases are TGTGCCAGCAGCCCCGTGGGGGGCCAGAGCTCCTACGAGCAGCACTTC.

The V call is TRBV7-2, the J call TRBJ2-3; D is possibly TRBD2 (6 bases). The V end was cut by 1 base, the J end by 3 bases, with 14 bases between. The CDR3 sequence is 16 residues long. The germline V gene has CDR1 SGHTA and CDR2 FQGNSA. The CDR3 DNA follows: TGTGCCAGCAGCTTAGTGGGCGGGATTGTTACAGATACGCAGTATTTT. Protein: CASSLVGGIVTDTQYF.